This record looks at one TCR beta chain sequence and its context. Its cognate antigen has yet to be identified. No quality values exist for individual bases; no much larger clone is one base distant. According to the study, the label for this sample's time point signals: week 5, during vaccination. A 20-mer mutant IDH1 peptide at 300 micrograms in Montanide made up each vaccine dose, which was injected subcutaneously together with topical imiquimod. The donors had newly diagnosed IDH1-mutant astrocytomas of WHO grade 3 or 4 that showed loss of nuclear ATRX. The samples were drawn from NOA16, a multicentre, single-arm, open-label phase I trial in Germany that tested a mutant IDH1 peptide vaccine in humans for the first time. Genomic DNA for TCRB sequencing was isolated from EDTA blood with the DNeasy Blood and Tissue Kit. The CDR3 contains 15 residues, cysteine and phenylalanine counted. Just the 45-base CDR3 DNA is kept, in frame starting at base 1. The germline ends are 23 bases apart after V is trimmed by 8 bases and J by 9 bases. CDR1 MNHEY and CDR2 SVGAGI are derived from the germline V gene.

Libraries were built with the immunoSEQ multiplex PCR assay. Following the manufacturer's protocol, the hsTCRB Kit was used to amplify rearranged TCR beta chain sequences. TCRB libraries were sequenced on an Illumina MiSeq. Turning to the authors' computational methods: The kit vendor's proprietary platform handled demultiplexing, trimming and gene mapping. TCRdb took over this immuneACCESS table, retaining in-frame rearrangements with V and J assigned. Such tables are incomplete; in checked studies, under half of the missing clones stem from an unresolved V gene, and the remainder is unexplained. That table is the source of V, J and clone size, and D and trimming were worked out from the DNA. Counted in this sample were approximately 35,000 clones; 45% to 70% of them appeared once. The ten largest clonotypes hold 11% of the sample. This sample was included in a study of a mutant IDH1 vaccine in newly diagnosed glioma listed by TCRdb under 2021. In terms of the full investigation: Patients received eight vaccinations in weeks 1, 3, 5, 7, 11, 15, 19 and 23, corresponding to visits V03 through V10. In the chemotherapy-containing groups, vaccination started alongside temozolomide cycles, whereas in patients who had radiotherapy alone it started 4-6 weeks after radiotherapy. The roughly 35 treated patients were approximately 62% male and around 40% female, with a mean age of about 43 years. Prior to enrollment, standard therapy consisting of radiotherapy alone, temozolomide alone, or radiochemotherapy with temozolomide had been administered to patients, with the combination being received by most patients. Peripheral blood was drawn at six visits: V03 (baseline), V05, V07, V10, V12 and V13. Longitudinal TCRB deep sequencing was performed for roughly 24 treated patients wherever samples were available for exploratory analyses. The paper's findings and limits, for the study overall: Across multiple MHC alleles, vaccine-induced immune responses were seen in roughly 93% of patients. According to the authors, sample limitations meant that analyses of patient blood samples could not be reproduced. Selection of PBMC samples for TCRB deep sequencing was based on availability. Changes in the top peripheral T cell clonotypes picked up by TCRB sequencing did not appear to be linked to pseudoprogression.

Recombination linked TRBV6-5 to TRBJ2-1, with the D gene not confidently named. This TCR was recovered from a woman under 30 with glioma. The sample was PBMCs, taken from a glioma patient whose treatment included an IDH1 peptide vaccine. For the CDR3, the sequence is CASSPGIFLAGEQFF. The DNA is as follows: TGTGCCAGCTCCCCCGGAATTTTTTTGGCTGGTGAGCAGTTCTTC.